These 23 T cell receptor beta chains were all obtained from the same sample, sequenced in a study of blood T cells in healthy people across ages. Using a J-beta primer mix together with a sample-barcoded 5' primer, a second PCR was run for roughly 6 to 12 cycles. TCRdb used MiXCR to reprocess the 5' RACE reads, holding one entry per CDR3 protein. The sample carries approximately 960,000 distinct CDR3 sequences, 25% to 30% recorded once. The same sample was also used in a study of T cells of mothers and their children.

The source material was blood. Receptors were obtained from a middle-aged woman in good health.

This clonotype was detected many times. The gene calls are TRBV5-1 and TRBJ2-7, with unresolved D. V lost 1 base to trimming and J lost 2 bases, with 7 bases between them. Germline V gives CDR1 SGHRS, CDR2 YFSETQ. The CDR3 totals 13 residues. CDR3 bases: TGCGCCAGCAGCTTGCGGGCGACCTACGAGCAGTACTTC. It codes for CASSLRATYEQYF.

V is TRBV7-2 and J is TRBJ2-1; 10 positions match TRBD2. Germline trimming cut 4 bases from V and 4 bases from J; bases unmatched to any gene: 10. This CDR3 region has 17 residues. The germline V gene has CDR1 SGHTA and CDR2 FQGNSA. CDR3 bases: TGTGCCAGCAGCTCCCAGACCCAGCGGGGGGGATACAATGAGCAGTTCTTC. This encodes CASSSQTQRGGYNEQFF.

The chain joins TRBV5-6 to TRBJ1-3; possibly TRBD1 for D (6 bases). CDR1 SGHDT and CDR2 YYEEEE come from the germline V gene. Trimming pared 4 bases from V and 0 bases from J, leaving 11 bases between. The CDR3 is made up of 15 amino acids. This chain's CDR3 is CASSEDSFSGNTIYF. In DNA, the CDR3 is TGTGCCAGCAGCGAGGACAGCTTCTCTGGAAACACCATATATTTT.

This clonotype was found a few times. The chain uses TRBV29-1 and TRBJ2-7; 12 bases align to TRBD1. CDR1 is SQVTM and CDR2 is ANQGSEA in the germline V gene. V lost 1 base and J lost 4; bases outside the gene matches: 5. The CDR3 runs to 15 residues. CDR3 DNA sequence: TGCAGCGTTGAAGCGAGGGACAGGGGGCAATACGAGCAGTACTTC. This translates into CSVEARDRGQYEQYF.

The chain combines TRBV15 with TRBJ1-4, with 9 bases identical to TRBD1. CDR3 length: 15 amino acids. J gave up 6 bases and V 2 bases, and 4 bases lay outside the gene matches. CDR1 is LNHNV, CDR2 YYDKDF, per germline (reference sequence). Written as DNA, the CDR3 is TGTGCCACCAGCAGATCGACAGGGGGAGATGAAAAACTGTTTTTT. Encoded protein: CATSRSTGGDEKLFF.

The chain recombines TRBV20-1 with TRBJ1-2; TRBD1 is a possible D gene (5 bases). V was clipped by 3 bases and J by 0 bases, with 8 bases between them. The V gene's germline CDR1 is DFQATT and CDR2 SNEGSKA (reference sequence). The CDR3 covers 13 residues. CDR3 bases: TGCAGTGCTAGTGACAGTTCTAACTATGGCTACACCTTC. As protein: CSASDSSNYGYTF.

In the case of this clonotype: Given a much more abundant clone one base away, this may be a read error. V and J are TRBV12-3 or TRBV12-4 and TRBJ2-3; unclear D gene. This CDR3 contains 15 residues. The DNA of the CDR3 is TGTGCCGGCAGTTTTCAAGTCGGCCCCACAGATACGCAGTATTTT. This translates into CAGSFQVGPTDTQYF.

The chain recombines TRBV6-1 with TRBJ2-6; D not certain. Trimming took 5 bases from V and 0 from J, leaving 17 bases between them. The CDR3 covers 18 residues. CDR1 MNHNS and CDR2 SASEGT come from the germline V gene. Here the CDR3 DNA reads TGTGCCAGCAGTACCCCAACAGTACTGTACTCTGGGGCCAACGTCCTGACTTTC. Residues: CASSTPTVLYSGANVLTF.

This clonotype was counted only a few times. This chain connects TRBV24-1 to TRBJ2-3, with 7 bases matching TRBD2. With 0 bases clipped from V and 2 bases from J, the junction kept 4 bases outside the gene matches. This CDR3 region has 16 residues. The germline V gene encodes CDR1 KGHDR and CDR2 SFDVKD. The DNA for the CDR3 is TGTGCCACCAGTGATTTGGGGCGGGGGAACACAGATACGCAGTATTTT. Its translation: CATSDLGRGNTDTQYF.

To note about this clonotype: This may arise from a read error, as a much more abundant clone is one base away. CDR3 DNA: TGCAGCGTTTACGGGGGTTGCACAGATACGCAGTATTTT. It yields the protein CSVYGGCTDTQYF. The chain joins TRBV29-1 to TRBJ2-3, with D tentatively TRBD2 (6 bases). CDR3 length equals 13 residues. Germline CDR1 reads SQVTM; CDR2 reads ANQGSEA. The ends were cut back, 5 bases at V and 1 base at J, with 10 bases in the middle.

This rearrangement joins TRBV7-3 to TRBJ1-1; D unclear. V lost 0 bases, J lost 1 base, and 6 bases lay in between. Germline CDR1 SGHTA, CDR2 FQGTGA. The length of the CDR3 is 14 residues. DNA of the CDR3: TGTGCCAGCAGCTTAACGGCCTCGAACACTGAAGCTTTCTTT. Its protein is CASSLTASNTEAFF.

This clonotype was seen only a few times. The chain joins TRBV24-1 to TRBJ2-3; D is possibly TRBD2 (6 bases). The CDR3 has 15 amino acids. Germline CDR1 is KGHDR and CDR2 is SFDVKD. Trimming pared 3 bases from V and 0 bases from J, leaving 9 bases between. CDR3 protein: CATSDPGTSTDTQYF. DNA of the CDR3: TGTGCCACCAGTGATCCGGGGACTAGCACAGATACGCAGTATTTT.

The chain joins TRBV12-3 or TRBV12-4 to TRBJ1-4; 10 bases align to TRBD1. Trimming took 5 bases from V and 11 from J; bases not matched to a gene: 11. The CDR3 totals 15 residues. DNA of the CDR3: TGTGCCAGCAGTGTCCGGGACAGGGGATTCGGGAAACTGTTTTTT. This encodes CASSVRDRGFGKLFF.

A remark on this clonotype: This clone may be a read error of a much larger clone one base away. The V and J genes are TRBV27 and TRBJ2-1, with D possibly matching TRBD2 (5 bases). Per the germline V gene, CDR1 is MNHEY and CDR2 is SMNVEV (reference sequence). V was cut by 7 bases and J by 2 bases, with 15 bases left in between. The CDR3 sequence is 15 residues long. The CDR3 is CASNPWRVTYNEQFF. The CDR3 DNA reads TGTGCCAGCAACCCCTGGCGGGTAACCTACAATGAGCAGTTCTTC.

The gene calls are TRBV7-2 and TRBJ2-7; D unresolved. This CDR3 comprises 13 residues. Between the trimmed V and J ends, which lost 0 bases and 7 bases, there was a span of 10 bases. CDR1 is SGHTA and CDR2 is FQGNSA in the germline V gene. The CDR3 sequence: CASSLAVVEEQYF. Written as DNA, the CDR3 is TGTGCCAGCAGCTTAGCGGTAGTTGAGGAGCAGTACTTC.

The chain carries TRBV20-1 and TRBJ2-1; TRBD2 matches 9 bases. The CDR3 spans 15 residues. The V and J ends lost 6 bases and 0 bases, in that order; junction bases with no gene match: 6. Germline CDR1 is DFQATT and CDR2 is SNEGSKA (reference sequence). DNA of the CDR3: TGCAGTGCCAGGGGTAGCGGGGGCTCCTACAATGAGCAGTTCTTC. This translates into CSARGSGGSYNEQFF.

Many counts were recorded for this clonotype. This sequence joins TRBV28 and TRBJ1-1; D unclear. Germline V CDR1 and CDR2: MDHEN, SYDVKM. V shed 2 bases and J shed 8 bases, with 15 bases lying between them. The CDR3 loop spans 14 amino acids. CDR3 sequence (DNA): TGTGCCAGCAGTTTAACGCCACATGCCCGAGAAGCTTTCTTT. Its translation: CASSLTPHAREAFF.

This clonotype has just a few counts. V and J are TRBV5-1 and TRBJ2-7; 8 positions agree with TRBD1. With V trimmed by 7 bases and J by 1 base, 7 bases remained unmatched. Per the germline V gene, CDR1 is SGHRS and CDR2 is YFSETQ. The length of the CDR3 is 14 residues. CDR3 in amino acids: CASSQQGDSYEQYF. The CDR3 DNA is TGCGCCAGCTCGCAACAGGGGGATTCCTACGAGCAGTACTTC.

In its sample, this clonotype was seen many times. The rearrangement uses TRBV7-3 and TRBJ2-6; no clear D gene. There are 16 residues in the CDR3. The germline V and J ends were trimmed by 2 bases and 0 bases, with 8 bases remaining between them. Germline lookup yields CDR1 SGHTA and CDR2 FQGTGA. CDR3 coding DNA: TGTGCCAGCAGCTTAGGACGGAGCTCTGGGGCCAACGTCCTGACTTTC. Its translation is CASSLGRSSGANVLTF. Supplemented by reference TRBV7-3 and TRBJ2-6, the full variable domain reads GAGVSQTPSNKVTEKGKYVELRCDPISGHTALYWYRQSLGQGPEFLIYFQGTGAADDSGLPNDRFFAVRPEGSVSTLKIQRTERGDSAVYLCASSLGRSSGANVLTFGAGSRLTVL.

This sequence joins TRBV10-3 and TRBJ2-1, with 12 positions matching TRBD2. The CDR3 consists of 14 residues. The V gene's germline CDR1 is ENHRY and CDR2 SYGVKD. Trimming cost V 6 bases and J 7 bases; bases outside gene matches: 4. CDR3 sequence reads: CAISTGTSGNEQFF. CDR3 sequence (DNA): TGTGCCATCAGCACCGGGACTAGCGGGAATGAGCAGTTCTTC.

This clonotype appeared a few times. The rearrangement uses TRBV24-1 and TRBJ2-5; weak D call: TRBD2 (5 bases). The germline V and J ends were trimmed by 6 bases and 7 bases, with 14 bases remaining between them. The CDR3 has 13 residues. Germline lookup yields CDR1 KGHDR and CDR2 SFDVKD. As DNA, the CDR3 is TGTGCCACCAGTTCCGAGGAGGTCAGGACCCAGTACTTC. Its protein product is CATSSEEVRTQYF.

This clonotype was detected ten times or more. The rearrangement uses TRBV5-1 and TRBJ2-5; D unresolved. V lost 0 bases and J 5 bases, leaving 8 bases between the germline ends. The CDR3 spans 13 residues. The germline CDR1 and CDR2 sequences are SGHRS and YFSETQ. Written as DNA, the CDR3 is TGCGCCAGCAGCTTGGAAGTCCGTGAGACCCAGTACTTC. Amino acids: CASSLEVRETQYF.

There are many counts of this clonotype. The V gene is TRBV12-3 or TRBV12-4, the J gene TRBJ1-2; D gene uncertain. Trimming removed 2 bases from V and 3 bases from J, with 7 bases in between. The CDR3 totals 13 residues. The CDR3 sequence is CASSLMGDYGYTF. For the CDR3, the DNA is TGTGCCAGCAGTTTAATGGGAGACTATGGCTACACCTTC.